This paragraph covers one T cell receptor beta chain sequence. Samples came from healthy bone marrow donors. Amplification used 60 Vbeta primers and 13 Jbeta primers. Per the authors' pipeline: In a later analysis, roughly 10 million of some 80 million unique beta chains occurred in at least two donors. Some clones are missing from TCRdb's copy, which holds only in-frame ones; the method was immunoSEQ multiplex PCR. The DNA gave D and trimming, while V, J and clone size come from that table. This table holds around 99,000 clones, over 75% found once. This entry is derived from a study of cytomegalovirus exposure and HLA in healthy donors. Study-wide context: Genotyping showed around 80% of 398 donors falling in the Caucasian-associated ancestry cluster.

This clonotype originated in a man aged 35 to 55 in good health and CMV-seronegative. Sequencing was carried out using PBMCs.

CDR3 coding DNA: TGCGCCAGCAGCCCGAAGCGGGAGACAGATACGCAGTATTTT. Translation gives CASSPKRETDTQYF. The V gene is TRBV4-1, the J gene TRBJ2-3, with 8 bases fitting TRBD2. Germline CDR1 is MGHRA and CDR2 is YSYEKL. The CDR3 covers 14 residues. V lost 4 bases, J lost 3 bases, and 3 bases stayed unmatched.